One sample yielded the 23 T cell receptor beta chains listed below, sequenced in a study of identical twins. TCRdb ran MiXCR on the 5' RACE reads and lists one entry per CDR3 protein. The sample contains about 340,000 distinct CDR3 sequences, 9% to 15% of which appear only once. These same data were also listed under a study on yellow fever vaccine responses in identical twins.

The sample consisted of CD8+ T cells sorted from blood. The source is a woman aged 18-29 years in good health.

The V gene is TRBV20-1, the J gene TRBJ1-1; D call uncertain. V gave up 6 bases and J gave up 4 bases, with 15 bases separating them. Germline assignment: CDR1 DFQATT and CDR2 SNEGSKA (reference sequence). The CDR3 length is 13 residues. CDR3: CSAHLTSGTEAFF. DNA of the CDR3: TGCAGTGCCCACTTAACAAGTGGCACTGAAGCTTTCTTT.

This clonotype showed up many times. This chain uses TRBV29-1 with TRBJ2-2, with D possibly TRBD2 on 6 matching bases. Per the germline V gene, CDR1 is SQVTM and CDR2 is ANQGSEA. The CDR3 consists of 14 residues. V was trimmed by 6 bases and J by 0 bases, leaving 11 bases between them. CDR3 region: CSVRDGPNTGELFF. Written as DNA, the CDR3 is TGCAGCGTGCGGGACGGACCGAACACCGGGGAGCTGTTTTTT.

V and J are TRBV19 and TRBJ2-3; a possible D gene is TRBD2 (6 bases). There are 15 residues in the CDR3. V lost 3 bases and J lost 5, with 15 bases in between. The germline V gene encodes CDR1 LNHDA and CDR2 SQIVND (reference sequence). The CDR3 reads CASSIIAFGGDTQYF. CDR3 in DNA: TGTGCCAGTAGTATTATAGCCTTCGGGGGAGATACGCAGTATTTT.

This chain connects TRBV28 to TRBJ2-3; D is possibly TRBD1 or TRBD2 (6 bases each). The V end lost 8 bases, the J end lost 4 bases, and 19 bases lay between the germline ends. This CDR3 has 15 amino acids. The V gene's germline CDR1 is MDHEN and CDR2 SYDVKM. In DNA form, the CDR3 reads TGTGCCAGCCGTACAGGGACTTTACCCCCAGATACGCAGTATTTT. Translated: CASRTGTLPPDTQYF.

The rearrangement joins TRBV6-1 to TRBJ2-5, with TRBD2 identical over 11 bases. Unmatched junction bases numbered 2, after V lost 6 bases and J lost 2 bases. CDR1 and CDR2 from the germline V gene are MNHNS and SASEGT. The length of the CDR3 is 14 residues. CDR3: CASRLAGVQETQYF. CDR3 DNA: TGTGCCAGCAGACTAGCGGGAGTACAAGAGACCCAGTACTTC.

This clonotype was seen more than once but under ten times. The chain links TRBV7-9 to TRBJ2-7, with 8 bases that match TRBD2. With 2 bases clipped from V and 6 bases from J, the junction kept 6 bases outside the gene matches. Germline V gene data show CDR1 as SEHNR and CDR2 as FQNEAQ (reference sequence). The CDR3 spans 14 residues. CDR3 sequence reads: CASSLSGGAAEQYV. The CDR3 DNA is TGTGCCAGCAGCTTATCCGGGGGGGCCGCCGAGCAGTACGTC.

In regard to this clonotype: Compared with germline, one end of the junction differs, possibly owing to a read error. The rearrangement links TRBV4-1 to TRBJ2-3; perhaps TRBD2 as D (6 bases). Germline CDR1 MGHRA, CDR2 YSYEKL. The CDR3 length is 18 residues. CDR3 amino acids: CASRQVGGREAFTDTQYF. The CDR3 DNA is TGCGCCAGCAGACAAGTGGGGGGTCGGGAAGCCTTCACAGATACGCAGTATTTT.

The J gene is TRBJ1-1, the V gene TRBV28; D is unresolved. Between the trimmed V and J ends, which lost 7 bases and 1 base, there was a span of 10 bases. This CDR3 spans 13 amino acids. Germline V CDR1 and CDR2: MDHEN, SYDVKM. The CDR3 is CASISAGNTEAFF. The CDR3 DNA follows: TGTGCCAGCATATCAGCGGGGAACACTGAAGCTTTCTTT.

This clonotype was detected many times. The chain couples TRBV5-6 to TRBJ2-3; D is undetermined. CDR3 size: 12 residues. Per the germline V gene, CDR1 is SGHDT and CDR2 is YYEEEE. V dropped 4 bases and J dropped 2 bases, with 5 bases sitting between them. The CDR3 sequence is CASSEDTDTQYF. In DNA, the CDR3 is TGTGCCAGCAGCGAAGACACAGATACGCAGTATTTT.

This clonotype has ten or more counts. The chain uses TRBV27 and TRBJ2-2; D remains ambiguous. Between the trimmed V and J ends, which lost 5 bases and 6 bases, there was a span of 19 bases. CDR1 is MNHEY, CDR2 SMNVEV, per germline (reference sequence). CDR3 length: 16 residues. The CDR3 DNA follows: TGTGCCAGCAGTCTCCCGCAAGGCAGGTTATCCGGGGAGCTGTTTTTT. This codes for CASSLPQGRLSGELFF.

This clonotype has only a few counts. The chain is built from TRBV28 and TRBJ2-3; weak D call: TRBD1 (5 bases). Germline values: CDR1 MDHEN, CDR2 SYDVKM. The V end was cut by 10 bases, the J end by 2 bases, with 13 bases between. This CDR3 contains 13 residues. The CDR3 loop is CATSRESTDTQYF. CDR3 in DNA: TGTGCCACCAGCAGGGAATCCACAGATACGCAGTATTTT. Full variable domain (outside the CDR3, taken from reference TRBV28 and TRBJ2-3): DVKVTQSSRYLVKRTGEKVFLECVQDMDHENMFWYRQDPGLGLRLIYFSYDVKMKEKGDIPEGYSVSREKKERFSLILESASTNQTSMYLCATSRESTDTQYFGPGTRLTVL.

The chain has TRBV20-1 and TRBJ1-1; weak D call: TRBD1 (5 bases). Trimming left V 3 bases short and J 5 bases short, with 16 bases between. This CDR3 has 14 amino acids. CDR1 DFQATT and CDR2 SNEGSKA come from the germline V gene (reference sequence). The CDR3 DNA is TGCAGTGCTAGCTATGCGGGGCTATATACTGAAGCTTTCTTT. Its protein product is CSASYAGLYTEAFF.

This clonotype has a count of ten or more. Here the CDR3 reads CASSSSGSPYNEQFF. Written as DNA, the CDR3 is TGTGCCAGCAGCTCAAGCGGGAGTCCCTACAATGAGCAGTTCTTC. The chain carries TRBV7-9 and TRBJ2-1, with 8 bases aligning to TRBD2. Losses at the gene ends were 4 bases for V and 2 bases for J; bases not matched to a gene: 4. The CDR3 sequence is 15 residues long. Germline V lookup: CDR1 SEHNR, CDR2 FQNEAQ (reference sequence).

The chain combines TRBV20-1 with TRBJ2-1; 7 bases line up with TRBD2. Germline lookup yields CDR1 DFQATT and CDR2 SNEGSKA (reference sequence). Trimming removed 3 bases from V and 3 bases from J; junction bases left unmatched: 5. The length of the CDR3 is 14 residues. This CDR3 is CSASPSGDYNEQFF. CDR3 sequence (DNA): TGCAGTGCTAGTCCCAGCGGGGACTACAATGAGCAGTTCTTC.

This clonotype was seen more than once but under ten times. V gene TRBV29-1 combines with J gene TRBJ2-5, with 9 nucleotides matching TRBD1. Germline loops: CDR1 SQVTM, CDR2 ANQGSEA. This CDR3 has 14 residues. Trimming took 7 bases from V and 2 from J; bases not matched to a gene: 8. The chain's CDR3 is CSAPGQGGQETQYF. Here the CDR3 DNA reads TGCAGCGCCCCGGGACAGGGAGGGCAAGAGACCCAGTACTTC.

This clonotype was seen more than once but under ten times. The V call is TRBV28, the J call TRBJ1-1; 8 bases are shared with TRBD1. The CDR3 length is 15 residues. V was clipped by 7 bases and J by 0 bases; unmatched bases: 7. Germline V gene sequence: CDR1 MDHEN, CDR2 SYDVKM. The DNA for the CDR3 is TGTGCCAGCACCCCCATGACAGGGGTGAACACTGAAGCTTTCTTT. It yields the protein CASTPMTGVNTEAFF.

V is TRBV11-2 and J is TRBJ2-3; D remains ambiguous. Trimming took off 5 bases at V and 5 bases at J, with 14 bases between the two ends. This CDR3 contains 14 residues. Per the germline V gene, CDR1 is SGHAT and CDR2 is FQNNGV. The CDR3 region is CASSPPAEEDTQYF. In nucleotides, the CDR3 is TGTGCCAGCAGCCCCCCCGCCGAAGAAGATACGCAGTATTTT.

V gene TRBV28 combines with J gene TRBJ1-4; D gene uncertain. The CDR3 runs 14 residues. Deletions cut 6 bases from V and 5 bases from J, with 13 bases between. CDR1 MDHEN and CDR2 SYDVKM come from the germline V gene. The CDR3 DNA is TGTGCCAGCAGGGCCGTTTCGGAGAATGAAAAACTGTTTTTT. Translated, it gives CASRAVSENEKLFF.

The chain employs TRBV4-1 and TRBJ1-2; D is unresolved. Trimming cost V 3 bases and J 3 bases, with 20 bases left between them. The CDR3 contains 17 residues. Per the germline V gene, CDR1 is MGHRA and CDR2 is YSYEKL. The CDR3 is CASSHVPGPRQDYGYTF. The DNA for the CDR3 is TGCGCCAGCAGCCACGTCCCCGGACCTCGGCAGGACTATGGCTACACCTTC.

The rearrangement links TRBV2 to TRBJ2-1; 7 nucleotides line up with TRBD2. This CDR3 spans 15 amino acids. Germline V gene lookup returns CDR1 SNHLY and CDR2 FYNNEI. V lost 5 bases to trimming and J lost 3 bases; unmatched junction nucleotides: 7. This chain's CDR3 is CASSYRDYVYNEQFF. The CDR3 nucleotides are TGTGCCAGCAGTTACCGGGACTATGTCTACAATGAGCAGTTCTTC.

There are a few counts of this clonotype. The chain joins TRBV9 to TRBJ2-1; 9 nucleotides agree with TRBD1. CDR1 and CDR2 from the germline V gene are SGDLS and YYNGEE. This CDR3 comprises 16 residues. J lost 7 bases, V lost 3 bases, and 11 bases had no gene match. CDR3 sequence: CASSAIDRGSFNEQFF. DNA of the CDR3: TGTGCCAGCAGCGCTATTGACAGGGGGTCTTTTAATGAGCAGTTCTTC.

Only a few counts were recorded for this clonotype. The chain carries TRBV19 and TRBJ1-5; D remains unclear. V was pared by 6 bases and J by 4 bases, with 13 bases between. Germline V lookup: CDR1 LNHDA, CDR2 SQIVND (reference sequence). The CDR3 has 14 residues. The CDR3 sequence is CASSPHSQNQPQHF. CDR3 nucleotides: TGTGCCAGTAGCCCACACTCACAAAATCAGCCCCAGCATTTT.

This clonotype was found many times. As DNA, the CDR3 is TGTGCCAGCAGTTTATTTGGTTTTGTTACTGAAGCTTTCTTT. It yields the protein CASSLFGFVTEAFF. The chain carries TRBV28 and TRBJ1-1; D ambiguous. Germline loops: CDR1 MDHEN, CDR2 SYDVKM. This CDR3 comprises 14 residues. Trimming pared 1 base from V and 5 bases from J, leaving 11 bases between.